A single sample is the source of the 9 T cell receptor beta chains below, sequenced in a study of T cell repertoires in cytomegalovirus infection. Their antigen targets remain unknown. TCRdb called the reads again in MiXCR, with one record for every CDR3 protein. Found here are about 920,000 distinct CDR3 sequences, approximately 30% of them singletons; the top ten hold about an eighth. The input for sequencing was cultured CD8+ T cells from PBMCs, taken from culture after CMV antigen stimulation. These receptor sequences come from a human donor in good health (CMV status not recorded). Some clones in this sample may be carry-over from other donors' samples.

About this clonotype: The CDR3 carries no conserved terminal phenylalanine or tryptophan, so it likely arises from a read error. This chain connects TRBV2 to TRBJ1-2; D call uncertain. The germline V and J ends were trimmed by 4 bases and 7 bases, with 13 bases remaining between them. This CDR3 comprises 13 residues. The V gene's germline CDR1 is SNHLY and CDR2 FYNNEI. The CDR3: CASSGQPEGGYTY. The CDR3 DNA reads as TGTGCCAGCAGTGGCCAGCCAGAGGGTGGCTACACCTAC.

CDR3 in amino acids: CASSQDMGINEKLFF. For the CDR3, the DNA is TGTGCCAGCAGCCAAGATATGGGGATAAATGAAAAACTGTTTTTT. The chain recombines TRBV3-1 with TRBJ1-4; D call uncertain. The V and J ends lost 0 bases and 5 bases respectively, with 10 bases between them. Germline V CDR1 and CDR2: LGHDT, YNNKEL (reference sequence). The CDR3 consists of 15 residues.

This clonotype was seen only a few times. J is TRBJ1-1 and V is TRBV19, with D possibly TRBD1 on 6 matching bases. Germline-derived CDR1 and CDR2 are LNHDA and SQIVND (reference sequence). The CDR3 loop spans 18 amino acids. V was cut by 10 bases and J by 4 bases, with 31 bases left in between. Here the CDR3 DNA reads TGTGCCACCACATTAGGTATAGCAGGGGACCCGTTTTTCACTGAAGCTTTCTTT. Translation: CATTLGIAGDPFFTEAFF.

This clonotype showed up just a few times. V gene TRBV12-3 or TRBV12-4 combines with J gene TRBJ2-5, with TRBD1 matching 9 bases. With 8 bases clipped from V and 4 bases from J, the junction kept 5 bases outside the gene matches. The CDR3 is 13 residues long. In DNA form, the CDR3 reads TGTGCCAGCCTGGGGACAGGGCTAGAGACCCAGTACTTC. Translation gives CASLGTGLETQYF.

This clonotype has ten or more counts. The chain links TRBV7-9 to TRBJ1-4; 8 bases align to TRBD1. V shed 6 bases and J 2 bases; nucleotides not matched to a gene: 5. Germline loops: CDR1 SEHNR, CDR2 FQNEAQ (reference sequence). This CDR3 contains 15 residues. This chain's CDR3 is CASSSRTGTNEKLFF. The CDR3 coding sequence is TGTGCCAGCAGTTCCCGGACAGGGACTAATGAAAAACTGTTTTTT.

This clonotype has at least ten counts. V usage is TRBV7-2 and J usage is TRBJ2-7; TRBD2 aligns across 7 bases. The CDR3 spans 15 residues. V shed 1 base and J 3 bases; nucleotides not matched to a gene: 6. Per the germline V gene, CDR1 is SGHTA and CDR2 is FQGNSA. CDR3 DNA sequence: TGTGCCAGCAGCTTAGGGCGGGAGCTATACTACGAGCAGTACGTC. Its translation is CASSLGRELYYEQYV.

The rearrangement joins TRBV6-1 to TRBJ2-4, with TRBD1 matching 9 bases. CDR1 MNHNS and CDR2 SASEGT come from the germline V gene. After removal of 5 bases from V and 6 bases from J, the junction contained 14 bases not matched to a gene. The CDR3 length is 17 residues. This CDR3 reads CASSSRGPLDRGNIQYF. The DNA of the CDR3 is TGTGCCAGCAGTTCCAGGGGCCCCCTGGACAGGGGAAACATTCAGTACTTC.

A note on this clonotype: It may be a read error: a sequence one base away is much more abundant. This sequence joins TRBV7-2 and TRBJ2-7; perhaps TRBD2 as D (5 bases). Germline values: CDR1 SGHTA, CDR2 FQGNSA. There are 14 residues in the CDR3. The CDR3 DNA reads as TGTGCCAGCAGCTTTGGCGGCCCGGGGTACGAGCGGTACTTC. This gives the protein CASSFGGPGYERYF.

The sample holds a few counts of this clonotype. J is TRBJ2-3 and V is TRBV5-4; 7 bases match TRBD1. This CDR3 has 17 amino acids. From germline, CDR1 is SGHNT and CDR2 YYREEE (reference sequence). With 4 bases clipped from V and 0 bases from J, the junction kept 11 bases outside the gene matches. The CDR3 spells CASSPEATGLSTDTQYF. For the CDR3, the DNA is TGTGCCAGCAGCCCTGAGGCGACAGGGCTAAGCACAGATACGCAGTATTTT.